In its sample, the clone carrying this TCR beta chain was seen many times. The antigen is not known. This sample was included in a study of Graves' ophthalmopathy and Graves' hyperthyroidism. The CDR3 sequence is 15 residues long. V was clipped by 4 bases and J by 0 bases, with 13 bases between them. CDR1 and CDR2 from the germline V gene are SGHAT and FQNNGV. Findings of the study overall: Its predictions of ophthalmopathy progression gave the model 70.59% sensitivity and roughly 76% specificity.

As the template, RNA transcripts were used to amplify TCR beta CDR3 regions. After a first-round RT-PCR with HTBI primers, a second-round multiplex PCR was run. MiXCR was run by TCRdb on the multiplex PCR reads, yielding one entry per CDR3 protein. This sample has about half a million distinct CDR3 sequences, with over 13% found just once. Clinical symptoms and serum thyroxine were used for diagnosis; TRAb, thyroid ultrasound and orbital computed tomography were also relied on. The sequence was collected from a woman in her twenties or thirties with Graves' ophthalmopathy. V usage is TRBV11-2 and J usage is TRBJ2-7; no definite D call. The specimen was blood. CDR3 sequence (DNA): TGTGCCAGCAGCTCGTCCCTAGGTCTCTCCTACGAGCAGTACTTC. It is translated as CASSSSLGLSYEQYF.